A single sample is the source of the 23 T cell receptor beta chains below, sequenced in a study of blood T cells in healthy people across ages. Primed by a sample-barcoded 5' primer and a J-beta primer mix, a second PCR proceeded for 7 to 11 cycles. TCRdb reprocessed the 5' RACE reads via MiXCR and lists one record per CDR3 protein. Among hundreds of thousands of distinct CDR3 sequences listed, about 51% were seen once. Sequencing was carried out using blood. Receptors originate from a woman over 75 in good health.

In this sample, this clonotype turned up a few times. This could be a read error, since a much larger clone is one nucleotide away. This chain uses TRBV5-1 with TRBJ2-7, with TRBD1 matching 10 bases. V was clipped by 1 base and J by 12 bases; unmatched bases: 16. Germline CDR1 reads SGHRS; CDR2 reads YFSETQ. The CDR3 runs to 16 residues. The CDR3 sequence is CASSLFGTGDEETRYF. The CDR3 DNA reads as TGCGCCAGCAGCTTGTTCGGGACAGGGGATGAAGAGACCCGGTACTTC. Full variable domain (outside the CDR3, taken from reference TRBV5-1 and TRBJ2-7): KAGVTQTPRYLIKTRGQQVTLSCSPISGHRSVSWYQQTPGQGLQFLFEYFSETQRNKGNFPGRFSGRQFSNSRSEMNVSTLELGDSALYLCASSLFGTGDEETRYFGPGTRLTVT.

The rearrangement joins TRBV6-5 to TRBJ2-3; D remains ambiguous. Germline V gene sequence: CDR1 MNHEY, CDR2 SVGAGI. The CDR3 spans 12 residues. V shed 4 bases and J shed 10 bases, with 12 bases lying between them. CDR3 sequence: CASSSTYFAQYF. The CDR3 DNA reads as TGTGCCAGCAGTTCCACCTATTTCGCGCAGTATTTT.

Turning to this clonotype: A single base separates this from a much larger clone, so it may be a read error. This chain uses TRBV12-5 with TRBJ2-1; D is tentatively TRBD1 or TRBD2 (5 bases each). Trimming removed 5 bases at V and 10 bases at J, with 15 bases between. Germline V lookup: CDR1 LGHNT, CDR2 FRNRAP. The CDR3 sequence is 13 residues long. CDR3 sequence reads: CASGTGTAGEQFF. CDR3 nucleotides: TGTGCTAGTGGTACTGGGACCGCCGGGGAGCAGTTCTTC.

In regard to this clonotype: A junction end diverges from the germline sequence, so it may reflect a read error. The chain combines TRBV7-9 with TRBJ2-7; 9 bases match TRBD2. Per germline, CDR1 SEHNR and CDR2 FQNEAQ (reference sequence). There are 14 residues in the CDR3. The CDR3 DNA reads TGTGCCAGCAACTTAGGGACTAGCACAGAGGGGCAGTACTTC. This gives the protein CASNLGTSTEGQYF.

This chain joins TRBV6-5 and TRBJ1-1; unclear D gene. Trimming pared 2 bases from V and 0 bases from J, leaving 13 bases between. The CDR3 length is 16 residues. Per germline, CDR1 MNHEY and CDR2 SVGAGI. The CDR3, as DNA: TGTGCCAGCAGTTACGCCGCGATCTTTATGAACACTGAAGCTTTCTTT. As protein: CASSYAAIFMNTEAFF.

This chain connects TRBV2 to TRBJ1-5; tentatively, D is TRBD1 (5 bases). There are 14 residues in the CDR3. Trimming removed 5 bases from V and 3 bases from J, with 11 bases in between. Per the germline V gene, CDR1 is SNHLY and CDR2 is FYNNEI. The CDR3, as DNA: TGTGCCAGCAGTTCCGGGACGAACAATCAGCCCCAGCATTTT. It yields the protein CASSSGTNNQPQHF.

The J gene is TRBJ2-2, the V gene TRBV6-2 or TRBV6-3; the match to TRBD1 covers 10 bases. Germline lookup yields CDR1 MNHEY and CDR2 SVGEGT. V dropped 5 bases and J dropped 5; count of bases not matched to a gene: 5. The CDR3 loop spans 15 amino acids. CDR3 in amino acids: CASSPPDRGTGELFF. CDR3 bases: TGTGCCAGCAGTCCACCGGACAGGGGGACCGGGGAGCTGTTTTTT.

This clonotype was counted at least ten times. In nucleotides, the CDR3 is TGTGCCAGCAGCTTCGGGAGCACCCGTACGCAGTATTTT. Protein: CASSFGSTRTQYF. The chain is built from TRBV7-2 and TRBJ2-3, with D possibly TRBD2 on 6 matching bases. Per the germline V gene, CDR1 is SGHTA and CDR2 is FQGNSA. The CDR3 contains 13 residues. Trimming took 3 bases from V and 8 from J, leaving 12 bases between them.

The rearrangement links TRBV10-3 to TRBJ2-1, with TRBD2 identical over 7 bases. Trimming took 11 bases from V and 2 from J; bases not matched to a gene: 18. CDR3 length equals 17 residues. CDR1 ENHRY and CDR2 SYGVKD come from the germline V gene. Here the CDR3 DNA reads TGTGCCGTCCAGACTAGCCGGGACCGAGGGGCCTACAATGAGCAGTTCTTC. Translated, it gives CAVQTSRDRGAYNEQFF.

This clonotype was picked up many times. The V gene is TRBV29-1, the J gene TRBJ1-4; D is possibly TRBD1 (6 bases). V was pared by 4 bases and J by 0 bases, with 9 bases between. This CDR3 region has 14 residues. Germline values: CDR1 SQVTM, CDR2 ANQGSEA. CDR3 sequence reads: CSVGGQTTNEKLFF. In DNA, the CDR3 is TGCAGCGTTGGAGGACAGACAACTAATGAAAAACTGTTTTTT.

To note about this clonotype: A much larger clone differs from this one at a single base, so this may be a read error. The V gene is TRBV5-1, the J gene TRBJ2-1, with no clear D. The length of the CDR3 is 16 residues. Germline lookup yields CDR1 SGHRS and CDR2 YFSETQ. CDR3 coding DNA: TGCGCCAGCAGCTTATACAGCGACCCCTCCTACGATGAGCAGTTCTTC. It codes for CASSLYSDPSYDEQFF.

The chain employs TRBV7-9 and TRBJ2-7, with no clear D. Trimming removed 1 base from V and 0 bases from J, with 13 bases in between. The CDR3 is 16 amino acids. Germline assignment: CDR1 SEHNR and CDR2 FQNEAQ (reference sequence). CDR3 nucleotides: TGTGCCAGCAGCTTAGGGACCGAGACTTACTCCTACGAGCAGTACTTC. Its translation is CASSLGTETYSYEQYF.

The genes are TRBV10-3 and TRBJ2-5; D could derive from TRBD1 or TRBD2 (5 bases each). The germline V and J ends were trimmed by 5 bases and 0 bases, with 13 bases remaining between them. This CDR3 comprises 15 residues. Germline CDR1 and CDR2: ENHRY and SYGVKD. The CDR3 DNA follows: TGTGCCATCAGTCTGGGACGAGTATACCAAGAGACCCAGTACTTC. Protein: CAISLGRVYQETQYF.

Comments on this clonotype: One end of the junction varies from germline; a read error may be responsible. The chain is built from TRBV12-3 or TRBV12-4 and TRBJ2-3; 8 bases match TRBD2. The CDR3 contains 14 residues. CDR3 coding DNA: TGTGCCAGCAGTTTCAGCGGGAGTACAGATGCGCAATATTTT. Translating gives CASSFSGSTDAQYF.

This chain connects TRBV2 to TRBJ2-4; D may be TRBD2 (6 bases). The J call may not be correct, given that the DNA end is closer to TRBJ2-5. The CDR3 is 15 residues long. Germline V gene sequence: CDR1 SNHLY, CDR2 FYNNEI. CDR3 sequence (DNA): TGTGCCAGCAGCCCTAATAGCGGACACCAAGAGACCCAGTACTTC. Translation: CASSPNSGHQETQYF.

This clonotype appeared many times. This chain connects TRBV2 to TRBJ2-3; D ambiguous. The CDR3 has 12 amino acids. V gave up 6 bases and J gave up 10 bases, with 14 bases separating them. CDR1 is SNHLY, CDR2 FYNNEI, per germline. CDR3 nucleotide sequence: TGTGCCAGCAGCCCTTTATCGGTTCCGCAGTATTTT. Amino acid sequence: CASSPLSVPQYF.

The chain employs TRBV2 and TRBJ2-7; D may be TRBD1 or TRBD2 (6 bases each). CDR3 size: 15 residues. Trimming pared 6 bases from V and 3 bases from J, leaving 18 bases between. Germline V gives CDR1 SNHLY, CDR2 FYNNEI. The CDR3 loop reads CASRTFRGGGYEQYF. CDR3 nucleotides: TGTGCCAGCAGAACCTTCCGAGGGGGAGGCTACGAGCAGTACTTC.

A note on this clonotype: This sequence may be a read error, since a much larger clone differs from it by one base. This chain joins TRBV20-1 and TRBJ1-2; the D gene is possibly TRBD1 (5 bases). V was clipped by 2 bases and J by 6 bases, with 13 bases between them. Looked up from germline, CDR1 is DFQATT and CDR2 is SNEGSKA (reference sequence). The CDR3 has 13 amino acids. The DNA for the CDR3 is TGCAGTGCTAGAAGTGGGACGTTGGATGGCTACACCTTC. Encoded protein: CSARSGTLDGYTF.

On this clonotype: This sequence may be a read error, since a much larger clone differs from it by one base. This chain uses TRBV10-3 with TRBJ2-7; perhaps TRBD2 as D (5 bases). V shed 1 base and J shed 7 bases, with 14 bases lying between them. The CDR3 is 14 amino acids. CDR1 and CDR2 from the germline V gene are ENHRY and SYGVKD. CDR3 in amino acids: CAISEWETANEQYF. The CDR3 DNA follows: TGTGCCATCAGTGAGTGGGAGACGGCGAATGAGCAGTACTTC.

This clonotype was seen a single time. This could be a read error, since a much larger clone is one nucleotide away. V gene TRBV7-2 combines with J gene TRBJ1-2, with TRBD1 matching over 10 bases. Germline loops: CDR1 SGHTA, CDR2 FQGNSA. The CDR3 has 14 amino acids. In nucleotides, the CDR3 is TGTGCCGGCAGCAGGACCGGGACAGGGGAGGGCTACACCTTC. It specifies CAGSRTGTGEGYTF.

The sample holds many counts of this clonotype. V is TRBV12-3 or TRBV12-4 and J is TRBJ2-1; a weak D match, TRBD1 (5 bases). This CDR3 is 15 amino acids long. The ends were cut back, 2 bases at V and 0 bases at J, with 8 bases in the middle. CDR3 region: CASSLRGGSYNEQFF. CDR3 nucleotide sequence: TGTGCCAGCAGTTTAAGGGGCGGCTCCTACAATGAGCAGTTCTTC.

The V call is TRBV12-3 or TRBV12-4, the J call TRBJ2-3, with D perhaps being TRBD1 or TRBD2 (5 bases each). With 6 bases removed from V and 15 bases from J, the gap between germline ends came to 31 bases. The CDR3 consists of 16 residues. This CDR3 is CASRPSGRLRPDMEYF. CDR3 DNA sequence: TGTGCCAGCAGGCCGTCGGGACGACTTAGGCCAGATATGGAATATTTT.

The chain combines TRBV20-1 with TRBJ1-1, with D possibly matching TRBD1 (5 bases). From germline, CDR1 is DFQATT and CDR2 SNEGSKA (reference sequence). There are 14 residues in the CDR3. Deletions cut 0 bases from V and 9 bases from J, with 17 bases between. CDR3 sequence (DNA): TGCAGTGCTAGAGATGCAGGGACGAAAACTAAAGCTTTCTTT. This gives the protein CSARDAGTKTKAFF.